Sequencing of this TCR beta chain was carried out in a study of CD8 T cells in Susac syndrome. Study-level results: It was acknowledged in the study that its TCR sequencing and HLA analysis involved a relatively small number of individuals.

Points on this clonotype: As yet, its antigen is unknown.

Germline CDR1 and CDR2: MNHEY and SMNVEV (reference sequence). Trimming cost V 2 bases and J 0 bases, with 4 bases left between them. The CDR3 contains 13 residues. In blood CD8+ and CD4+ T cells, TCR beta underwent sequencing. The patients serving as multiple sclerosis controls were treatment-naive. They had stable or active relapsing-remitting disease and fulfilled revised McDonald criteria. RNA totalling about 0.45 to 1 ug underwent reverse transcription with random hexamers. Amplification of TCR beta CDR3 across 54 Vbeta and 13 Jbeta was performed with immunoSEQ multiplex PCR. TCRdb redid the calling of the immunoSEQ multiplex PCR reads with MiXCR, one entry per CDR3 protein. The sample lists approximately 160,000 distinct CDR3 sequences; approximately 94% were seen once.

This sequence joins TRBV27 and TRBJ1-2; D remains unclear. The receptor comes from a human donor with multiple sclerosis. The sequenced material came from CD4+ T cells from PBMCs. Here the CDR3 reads CASSLNTNYGYTF. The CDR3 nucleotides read TGTGCCAGCAGTTTAAACACTAACTATGGCTACACCTTC.